Reported below is one T cell receptor beta chain. Its antigen is currently unknown. Libraries of TCR beta came from quantitative 5'-RACE with molecular barcodes. MiXCR, run by TCRdb on the 5' RACE reads, gives a single entry per CDR3 protein. The sample shows 400,000 or so distinct CDR3 sequences, 25% to 30% of them seen only once. This specimen comes from a study of CD8 T cells in ankylosing spondylitis. Study-wide points: Ankylosing spondylitis blood appeared to be characterized by a TCR beta motif of several highly homologous variants. Some of the motif variants had earlier been found in reactive arthritis patients' fluid and blood. Reported data indicate significant enrichment of disease-linked clones within matched ankylosing spondylitis synovial fluid.

There are 17 residues in the CDR3. V was clipped by 7 bases and J by 6 bases, with 27 bases between them. Germline V lookup: CDR1 SEHNR, CDR2 FQNEAQ (reference sequence). The receptor's source is a male donor with ankylosing spondylitis. The gene calls are TRBV7-9 and TRBJ1-1, with TRBD1 as a possible D gene (6 bases). Sequencing was carried out using blood, either unsorted or a sorted T cell fraction (not recorded which). The CDR3 region has the DNA TGTGCCAGCACAAAAATTGGGGAACAGGGAAAGCGGGCTGAAGCTTTCTTT. Protein: CASTKIGEQGKRAEAFF.